The clone carrying this T cell receptor beta chain was recorded many times. From approximately 400 ng of RNA, a library with molecular barcoded alpha/delta and beta/gamma adaptors was made. TCRdb re-called the reads with MiXCR, one entry per CDR3 protein. The sample shows tens of thousands of distinct CDR3 sequences, approximately 17% of them seen only once. This sample is part of a study of read filtering for tumor transcriptome and immune sequencing. The V and J ends lost 1 base and 4 bases respectively, with 5 bases between them. The CDR3 is 13 residues long. In germline, CDR1 is MNHNS, CDR2 SASEGT.

V and J are TRBV6-1 and TRBJ2-1; no definite D call. The receptor's source is a donor aged 40 or over with multiple myeloma. The sample comprised a population of CD138-negative cells sorted from bone marrow. For the CDR3, the DNA is TGTGCCAGCAGTGAAGAGATGTACAATGAGCAGTTCTTC. Its protein product is CASSEEMYNEQFF.